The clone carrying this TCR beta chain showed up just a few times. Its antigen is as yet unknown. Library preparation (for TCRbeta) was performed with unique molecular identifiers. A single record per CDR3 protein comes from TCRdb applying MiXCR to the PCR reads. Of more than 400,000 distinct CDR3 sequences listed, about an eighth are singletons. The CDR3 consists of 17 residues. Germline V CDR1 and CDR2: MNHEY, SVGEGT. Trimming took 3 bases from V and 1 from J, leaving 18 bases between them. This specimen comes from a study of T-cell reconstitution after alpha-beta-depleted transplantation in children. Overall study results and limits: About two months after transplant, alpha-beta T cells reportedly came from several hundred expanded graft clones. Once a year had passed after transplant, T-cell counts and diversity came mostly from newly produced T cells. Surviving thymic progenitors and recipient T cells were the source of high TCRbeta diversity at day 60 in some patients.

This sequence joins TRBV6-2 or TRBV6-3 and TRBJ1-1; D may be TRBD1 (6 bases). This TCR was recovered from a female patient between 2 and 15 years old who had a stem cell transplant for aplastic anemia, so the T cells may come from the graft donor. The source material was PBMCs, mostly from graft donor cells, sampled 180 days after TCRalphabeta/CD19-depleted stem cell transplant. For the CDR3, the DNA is TGTGCCAGCAGTTATCTTTCTTGGCGGGGGCCGAACACTGAAGCTTTCTTT. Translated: CASSYLSWRGPNTEAFF.